The rows below give T cell receptor beta chains drawn from one sample of a study of cytomegalovirus exposure and HLA in healthy donors. Using immunoSEQ multiplex PCR, the repertoire was profiled, and TCRdb retains in-frame clones only, with some absent. The table includes 130,000 to 150,000 clones, around four fifths detected once. Sequencing input: PBMCs. The receptors come from a male donor in good health and CMV-seronegative. CDR3s include the opening cysteine and the closing phenylalanine or tryptophan. D genes are given only for firm matches. The size entry is marked missing in some rows and otherwise reads once, few, many or a size class.

d_call	v_call	clone_size	j_call	cdr3_nt	cdr3_aa
.	TRBV28	.	TRBJ2-7	TGTGCCAGCAGTTTACAGGGGACCTACGAGCAGTACTTC	CASSLQGTYEQYF
.	TRBV27	.	TRBJ1-1	TGTGCCAGCAGTACCGAAGGGGGGGAAAACATTGAAGCTTTCTTT	CASSTEGGENIEAFF
TRBD2	TRBV4-1	few	TRBJ2-1	TGCGCCAGCAGCCAAGTAGTTAGCGGGGGCCTCTACAATGAGCAGTTCTTC	CASSQVVSGGLYNEQFF
TRBD2	TRBV4-1	.	TRBJ2-2	TGCGCCAGCAGCCCGTTAGCGGGAGACAACACCGGGGAGCTGTTTTTT	CASSPLAGDNTGELFF
.	TRBV5-6	.	TRBJ2-2	TGTGCCAGCAGCTTGGTAGTTTCGGTCACCGGGGAGCTGTTTTTT	CASSLVVSVTGELFF
.	TRBV6-4	.	TRBJ1-5	TGTGCCAGGATCACTAACACCGATAGCAATCAGCCCCAGCATTTT	CARITNTDSNQPQHF
.	TRBV10-2	.	TRBJ2-3	TGCGCCAGCAGTGAGTCGACTCTCACAGATACGCAGTATTTT	CASSESTLTDTQYF
TRBD1	TRBV18	.	TRBJ2-7	TGTGCCAGCTCACTACAGGGGGCGCGGTACGAGCAGTACTTC	CASSLQGARYEQYF
.	TRBV9	.	TRBJ1-2	TGTGCCAGCAGCTACCTCCAGGGAGGCTATGGCTACACCTTC	CASSYLQGGYGYTF
TRBD2	TRBV27	.	TRBJ2-7	TGTGCCAGCAGTAATGCGGGCGGGGGCTACGAGCAGTACTTC	CASSNAGGGYEQYF
.	TRBV2	.	TRBJ2-3	TGTGCCAGCAGTTACGGTACAGATACGCAGTATTTT	CASSYGTDTQYF
.	TRBV15	.	TRBJ2-7	TGTGCCACCAGCCCTGAAGAGACTAGACGCTCCGAGCAGTACTTC	CATSPEETRRSEQYF
.	TRBV7-3	.	TRBJ1-1	TGTGCCAGCAGCTTATCAGTGGGGGCACCGAACACTGAAGCTTTCTTT	CASSLSVGAPNTEAFF
TRBD2	TRBV7-3	.	TRBJ2-3	TGTGCCAGCAGCTTAAGAGGACTAGCGGCCGAGGATACGCAGTATTTT	CASSLRGLAAEDTQYF
.	TRBV9	.	TRBJ2-1	TGTGCCAGCAGCGTAGCGGGAGAGACCTACAATGAGCAGTTCTTC	CASSVAGETYNEQFF
.	TRBV6-5	.	TRBJ1-1	TGTGCCAGCAGCACAGGGTATTGGGCTTTCTTT	CASSTGYWAFF
TRBD1	TRBV5-8	.	TRBJ1-2	TGTGCCAGCAGCCCCGGGACAGGGTACTATGGCTACACCTTC	CASSPGTGYYGYTF
TRBD1	TRBV6-4	.	TRBJ2-1	TGTGCCAGCAGTGAAGGGCCTTTGGGACAGGGAAAGTTCTTC	CASSEGPLGQGKFF
.	TRBV19	.	TRBJ1-6	TGTGCCAGTAGTATCAGCTCCTATAATTCACCCCTCCACTTT	CASSISSYNSPLHF
.	TRBV19	.	TRBJ2-1	TGTGCCAGTAGTCCCAGGGGCGGGAGTTTAGCCGATGAGCAGTTCTTC	CASSPRGGSLADEQFF
TRBD2	TRBV5-4	.	TRBJ2-1	TGTGCCAGCAGCTTAGCGGGGGGCCGTTACAATGAGCAGTTCTTC	CASSLAGGRYNEQFF
TRBD2	TRBV4-1	.	TRBJ2-2	TGCGCCAGCAGCGCCCTACTTGGGAGGGTCACCGGGGAGCTGTTTTTT	CASSALLGRVTGELFF
.	TRBV11-2	few	TRBJ1-4	TGTGCCAGCAGCCCCGGGGGGAGACGAAATGAAAAACTGTTTTTT	CASSPGGRRNEKLFF
.	TRBV4-1	.	TRBJ1-3	TGCGCCAGCAGCCAAGTCGGGGACACCATATATTTT	CASSQVGDTIYF
.	TRBV28	few	TRBJ1-5	TGTGCCGGGGGGTCCAGGTTGTATCAGCCCCAGCATTTT	CAGGSRLYQPQHF
TRBD2	TRBV5-6	few	TRBJ2-5	TGTGCCAGCAGTACGACTAGCGGGCCTTTGGGGACCCAGTACTTC	CASSTTSGPLGTQYF
.	TRBV6-6	.	TRBJ1-2	TGTGCCAGCAGTTACTCTAGGACAGCGGCTAACTATGGCTACACCTTC	CASSYSRTAANYGYTF
.	TRBV28	.	TRBJ2-1	TGTGCCAGCAGTTTATATCGTGGGAGTCACCTGAATGAGCAGTTCTTC	CASSLYRGSHLNEQFF
TRBD1	TRBV11-2	.	TRBJ2-7	TGTGCCAGCAGCTTAGATCTACAGGGGAGCTACGAGCAGTACTTC	CASSLDLQGSYEQYF
.	TRBV28	.	TRBJ2-5	TGTGCCAGCAGCACGAGGGCTTGGGGTCAAGAGACCCAGTACTTC	CASSTRAWGQETQYF
TRBD1	TRBV4-2	.	TRBJ2-7	TGTGCCAGCAGCCAAGATCGAGGGACAGGCCGGACCTACGAGCAGTACTTC	CASSQDRGTGRTYEQYF
TRBD1	TRBV19	.	TRBJ2-6	TGTGCCAGTACCGGGACAGCCGTTTACTCTGGGGCCAACGTCCTGACTTTC	CASTGTAVYSGANVLTF
TRBD1	TRBV28	few	TRBJ2-5	TGTGCCAGCAGAGGACAGGGGCTAGAGACCCAGTACTTC	CASRGQGLETQYF
.	TRBV7-2	.	TRBJ2-1	TGTGCCAGCAGCTTCGGAGGGGAGAAGCAGTTCTTC	CASSFGGEKQFF
.	TRBV7-2	.	TRBJ1-5	TGTGCCAGCAGCTTAGTGGCCGATCATTATAGCAATCAGCCCCAGCATTTT	CASSLVADHYSNQPQHF
TRBD1	TRBV5-1	.	TRBJ2-4	TGCGCCAGCAGCTTAGGGGACAGAGCCAAAAACATTCAGTACTTC	CASSLGDRAKNIQYF
.	TRBV9	once	TRBJ2-7	TGTGCCAGCAGCGTAGAGGCGGGGACCCCCTACGAGCAGTACTTC	CASSVEAGTPYEQYF
.	TRBV9	.	TRBJ1-1	TGTGCCAGCAGCGTAGGTCAGGGGTCGAACACTGAAGCTTTCTTT	CASSVGQGSNTEAFF
.	TRBV15	.	TRBJ2-7	TGTGCCACCAGCAGAGAGGGGCCCACCGTTTCGGAGCAGTACTTC	CATSREGPTVSEQYF
TRBD1	TRBV28	.	TRBJ2-7	TGTGCCAGCAGTTTTGGGTTTTTGGCTACAGGGGGATCCTACGAGCAGTACTTC	CASSFGFLATGGSYEQYF